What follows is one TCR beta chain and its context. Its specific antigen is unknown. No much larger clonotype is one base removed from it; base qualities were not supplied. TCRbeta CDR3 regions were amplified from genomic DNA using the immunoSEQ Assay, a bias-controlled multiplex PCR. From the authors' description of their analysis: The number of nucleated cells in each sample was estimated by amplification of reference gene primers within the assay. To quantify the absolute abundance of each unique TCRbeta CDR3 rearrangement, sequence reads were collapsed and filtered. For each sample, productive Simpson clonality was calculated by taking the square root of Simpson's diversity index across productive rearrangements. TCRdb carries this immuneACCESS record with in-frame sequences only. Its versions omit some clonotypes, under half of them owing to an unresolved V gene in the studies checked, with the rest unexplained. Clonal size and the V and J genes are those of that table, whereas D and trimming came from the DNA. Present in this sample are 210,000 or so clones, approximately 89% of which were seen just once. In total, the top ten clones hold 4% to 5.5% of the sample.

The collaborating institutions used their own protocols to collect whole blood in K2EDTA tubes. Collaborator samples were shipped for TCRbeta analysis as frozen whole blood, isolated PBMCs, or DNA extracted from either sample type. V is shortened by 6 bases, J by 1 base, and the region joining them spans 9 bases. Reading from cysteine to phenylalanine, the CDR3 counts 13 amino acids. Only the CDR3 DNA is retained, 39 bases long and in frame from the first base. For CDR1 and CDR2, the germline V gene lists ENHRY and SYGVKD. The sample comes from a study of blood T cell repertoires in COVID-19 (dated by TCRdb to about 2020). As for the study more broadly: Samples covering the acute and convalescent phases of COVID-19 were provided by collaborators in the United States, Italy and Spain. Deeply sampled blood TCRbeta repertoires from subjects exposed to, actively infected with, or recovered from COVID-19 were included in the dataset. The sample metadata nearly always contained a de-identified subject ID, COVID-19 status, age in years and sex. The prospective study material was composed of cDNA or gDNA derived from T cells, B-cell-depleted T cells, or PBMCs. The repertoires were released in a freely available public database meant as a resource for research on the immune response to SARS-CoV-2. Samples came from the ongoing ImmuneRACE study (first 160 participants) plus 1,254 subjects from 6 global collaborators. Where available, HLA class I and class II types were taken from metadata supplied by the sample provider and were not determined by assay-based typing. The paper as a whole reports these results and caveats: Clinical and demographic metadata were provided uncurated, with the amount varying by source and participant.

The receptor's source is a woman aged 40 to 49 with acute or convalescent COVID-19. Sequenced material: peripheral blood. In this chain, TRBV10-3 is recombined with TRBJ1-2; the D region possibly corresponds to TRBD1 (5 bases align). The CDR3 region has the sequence CAIRSQGNYGYTF. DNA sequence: TGTGCCATCAGGTCCCAGGGTAACTATGGCTACACCTTC.